The source of this T cell receptor (beta chain) is a study of radiotherapy plus CTLA-4 blockade in lung cancer (dated by TCRdb to the late 2010s). The study in broad terms: Objective responses occurred in approximately 17% of enrolled patients, and 30% to 35% achieved disease control. Study-wide findings and limitations: The strongest predictors of response, as reported, were early dynamic changes in blood T cell clones along with a rise in serum interferon-beta after radiation. TCR clones derived from tumors expanded in peripheral blood after treatment with radiotherapy and ipilimumab.

Library generation was performed with the immunoSEQ multiplex PCR assay. Drawn from immuneACCESS, this table holds only the in-frame rearrangements with V and J called that TCRdb kept. Clones are partly lost; checked studies trace under half to an unresolved V gene and leave the rest unexplained. The sample table lists more than 90,000 clones, 70% to 85% of them with a count of one. The biggest ten clones account for approximately 3.5% of the sample. CDR1 is given as LGHNA and CDR2 as YSLEER, both from the germline V gene. From cysteine to phenylalanine, the CDR3 is 15 amino acids long. This entry keeps only the CDR3 DNA: 45 bases, framed from base 1. V and J are truncated by 0 bases and 8 bases respectively, leaving an intervening sequence of 11 bases. This clone is regarded as medium-sized (0.01 to 0.1%). No cognate antigen has been identified for it. Base qualities are not provided; no much larger clone lies one nucleotide away.

The study evaluated CTLA-4 blockade (ipilimumab) given together with focal radiation therapy in patients who had chemo-refractory metastatic non-small-cell lung cancer. The sequenced sample was peripheral blood, obtained from a patient treated with radiotherapy plus ipilimumab. The chain joins TRBV4-3 to TRBJ1-6; the D gene is unclear. This TCR was sampled from a human donor with non-small cell lung cancer that progressed on radiotherapy plus ipilimumab. Some clones in this sample may be carry-over from other donors' samples. The sequenced DNA: TGCGCCAGCAGCCAAGATTATAGAATGTATTCACCCCTCCACTTT. The resulting protein is CASSQDYRMYSPLHF.